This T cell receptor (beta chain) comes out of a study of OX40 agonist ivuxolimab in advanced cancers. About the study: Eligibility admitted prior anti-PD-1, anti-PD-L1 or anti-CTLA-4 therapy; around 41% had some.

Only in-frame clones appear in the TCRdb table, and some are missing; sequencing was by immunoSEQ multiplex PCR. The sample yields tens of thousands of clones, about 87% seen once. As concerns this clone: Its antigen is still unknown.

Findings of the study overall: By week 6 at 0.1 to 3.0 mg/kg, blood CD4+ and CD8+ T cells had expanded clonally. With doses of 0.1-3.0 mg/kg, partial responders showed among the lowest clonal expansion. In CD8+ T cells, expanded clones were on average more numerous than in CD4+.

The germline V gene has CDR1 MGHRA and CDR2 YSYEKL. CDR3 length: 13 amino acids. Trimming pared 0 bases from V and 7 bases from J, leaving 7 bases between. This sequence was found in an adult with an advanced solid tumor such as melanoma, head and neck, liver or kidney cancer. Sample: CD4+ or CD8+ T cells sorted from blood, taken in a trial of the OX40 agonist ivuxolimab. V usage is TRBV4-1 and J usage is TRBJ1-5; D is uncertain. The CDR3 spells CASSQDREQPQHF. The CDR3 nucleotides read TGCGCCAGCAGCCAAGATAGGGAACAGCCCCAGCATTTT.